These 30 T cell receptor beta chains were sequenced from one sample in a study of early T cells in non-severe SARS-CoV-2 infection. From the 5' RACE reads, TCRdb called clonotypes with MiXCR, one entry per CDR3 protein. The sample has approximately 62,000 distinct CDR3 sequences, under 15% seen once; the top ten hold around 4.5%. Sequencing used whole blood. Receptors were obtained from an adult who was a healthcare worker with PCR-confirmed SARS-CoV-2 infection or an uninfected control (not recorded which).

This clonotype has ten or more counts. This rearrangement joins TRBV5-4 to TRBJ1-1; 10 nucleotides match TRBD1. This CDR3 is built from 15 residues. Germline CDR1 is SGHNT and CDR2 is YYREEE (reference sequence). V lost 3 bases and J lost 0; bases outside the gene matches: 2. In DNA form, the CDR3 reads TGTGCCAGCAGCTGGACAGGGGGTTTGAACACTGAAGCTTTCTTT. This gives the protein CASSWTGGLNTEAFF.

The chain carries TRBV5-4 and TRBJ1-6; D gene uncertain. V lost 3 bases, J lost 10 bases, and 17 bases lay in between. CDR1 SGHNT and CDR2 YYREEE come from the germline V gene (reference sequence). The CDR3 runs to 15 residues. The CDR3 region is CASSSMTRAGSPLHF. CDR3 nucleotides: TGTGCCAGCAGCTCGATGACGCGGGCCGGATCACCCCTCCACTTT.

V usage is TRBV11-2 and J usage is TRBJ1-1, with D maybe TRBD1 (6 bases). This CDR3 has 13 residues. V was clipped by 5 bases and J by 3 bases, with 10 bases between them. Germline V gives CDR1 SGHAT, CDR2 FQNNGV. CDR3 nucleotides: TGTGCCAGCAGCCAGGGGTTGTACACTGAAGCTTTCTTT. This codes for CASSQGLYTEAFF.

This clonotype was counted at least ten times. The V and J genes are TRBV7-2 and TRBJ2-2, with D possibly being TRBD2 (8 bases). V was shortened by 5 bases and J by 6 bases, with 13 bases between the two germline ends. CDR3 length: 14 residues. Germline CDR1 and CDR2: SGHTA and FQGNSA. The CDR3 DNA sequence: TGTGCCAGCAGCCTTAGCGGGACAGCCGGGGAGCTGTTTTTT. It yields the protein CASSLSGTAGELFF.

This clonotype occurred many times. CDR3 bases: TGTGCCAGCAGTCCCGGACAGGGGCAAGGGGGCTACACCTTC. The encoded protein is CASSPGQGQGGYTF. This chain joins TRBV6-5 and TRBJ1-2; 9 bases agree with TRBD1. Unmatched junction bases numbered 9, after V lost 5 bases and J lost 8 bases. CDR1 is MNHEY and CDR2 is SVGAGI in the germline V gene. CDR3 size: 14 residues.

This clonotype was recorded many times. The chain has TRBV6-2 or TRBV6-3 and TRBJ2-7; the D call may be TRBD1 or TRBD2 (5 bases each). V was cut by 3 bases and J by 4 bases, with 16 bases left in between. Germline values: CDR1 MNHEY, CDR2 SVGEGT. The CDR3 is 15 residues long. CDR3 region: CASSYRGRGPYEQYF. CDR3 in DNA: TGTGCCAGCAGTTATAGGGGACGGGGACCGTACGAGCAGTACTTC.

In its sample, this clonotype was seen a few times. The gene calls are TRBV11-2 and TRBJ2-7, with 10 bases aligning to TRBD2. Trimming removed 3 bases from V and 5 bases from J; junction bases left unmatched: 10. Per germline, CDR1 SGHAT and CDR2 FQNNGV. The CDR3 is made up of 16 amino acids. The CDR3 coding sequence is TGTGCCAGCAGCTTGGCTAGCGGGGGCGCGGACAACGAGCAGTACTTC. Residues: CASSLASGGADNEQYF.

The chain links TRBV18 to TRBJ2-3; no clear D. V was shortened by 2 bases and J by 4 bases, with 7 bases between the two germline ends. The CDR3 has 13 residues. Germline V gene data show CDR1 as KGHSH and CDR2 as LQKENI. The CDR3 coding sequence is TGTGCCAGCTCACCAGAGTTGTCAGATACGCAGTATTTT. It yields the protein CASSPELSDTQYF.

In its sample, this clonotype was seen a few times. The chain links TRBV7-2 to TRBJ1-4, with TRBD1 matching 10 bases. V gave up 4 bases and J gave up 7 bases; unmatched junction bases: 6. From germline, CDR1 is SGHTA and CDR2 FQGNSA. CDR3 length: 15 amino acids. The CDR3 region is CASSSTGGLGEKLFF. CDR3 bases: TGTGCCAGCAGCTCGACAGGGGGCTTGGGTGAAAAACTGTTTTTT.

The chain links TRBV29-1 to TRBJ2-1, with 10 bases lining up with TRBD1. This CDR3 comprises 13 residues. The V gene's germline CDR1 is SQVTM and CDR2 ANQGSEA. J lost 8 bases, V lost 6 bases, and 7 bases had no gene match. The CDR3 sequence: CSVEGDRGDEQFF. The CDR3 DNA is TGCAGCGTCGAGGGGGACAGGGGAGATGAGCAGTTCTTC.

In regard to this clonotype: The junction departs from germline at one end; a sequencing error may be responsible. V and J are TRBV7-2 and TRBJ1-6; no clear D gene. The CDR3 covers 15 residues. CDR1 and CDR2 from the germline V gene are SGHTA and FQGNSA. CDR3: CASSLDPSHNSPLHF. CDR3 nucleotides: TGTGCCAGCAGCTTAGACCCCTCCCATAATTCACCCCTCCACTTT.

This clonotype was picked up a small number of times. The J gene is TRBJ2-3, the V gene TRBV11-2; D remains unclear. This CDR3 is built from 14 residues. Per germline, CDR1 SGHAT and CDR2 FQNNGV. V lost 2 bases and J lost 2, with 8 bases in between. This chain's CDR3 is CASSLILFTDTQYF. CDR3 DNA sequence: TGTGCCAGCAGCTTAATACTTTTCACAGATACGCAGTATTTT.

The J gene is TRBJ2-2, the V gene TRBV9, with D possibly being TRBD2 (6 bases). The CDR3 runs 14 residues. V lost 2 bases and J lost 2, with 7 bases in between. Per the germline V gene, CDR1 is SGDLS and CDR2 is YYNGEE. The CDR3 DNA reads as TGTGCCAGCAGCGTGGGACTCAACACCGGGGAGCTGTTTTTT. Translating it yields CASSVGLNTGELFF.

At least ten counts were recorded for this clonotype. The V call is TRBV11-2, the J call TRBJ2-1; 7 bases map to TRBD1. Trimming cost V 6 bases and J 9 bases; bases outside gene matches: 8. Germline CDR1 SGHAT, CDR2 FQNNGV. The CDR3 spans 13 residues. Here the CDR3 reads CASRYGQDGEQFF. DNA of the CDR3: TGTGCCAGCAGATATGGACAGGATGGTGAGCAGTTCTTC.

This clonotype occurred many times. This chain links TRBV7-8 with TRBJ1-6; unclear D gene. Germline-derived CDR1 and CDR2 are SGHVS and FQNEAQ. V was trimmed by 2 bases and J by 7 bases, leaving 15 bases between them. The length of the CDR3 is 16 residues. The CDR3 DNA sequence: TGTGCCAGCAGCTTAAGGGTGATCCCCTCGAATTCACCCCTCCACTTT. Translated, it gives CASSLRVIPSNSPLHF. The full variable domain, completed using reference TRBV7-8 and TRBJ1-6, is GAGVSQSPRYKVAKRGQDVALRCDPISGHVSLFWYQQALGQGPEFLTYFQNEAQLDKSGLPSDRFFAERPEGSVSTLKIQRTQQEDSAVYLCASSLRVIPSNSPLHFGNGTRLTVT.

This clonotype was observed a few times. CDR3 sequence: CASSSGTGGFGELFF. CDR3 nucleotides: TGTGCCAGCAGTTCCGGGACAGGGGGCTTCGGGGAGCTGTTTTTT. The chain is built from TRBV28 and TRBJ2-2, with 12 bases that match TRBD1. Germline lookup yields CDR1 MDHEN and CDR2 SYDVKM. CDR3 length: 15 amino acids. Trimming cost V 4 bases and J 7 bases; bases outside gene matches: 4.

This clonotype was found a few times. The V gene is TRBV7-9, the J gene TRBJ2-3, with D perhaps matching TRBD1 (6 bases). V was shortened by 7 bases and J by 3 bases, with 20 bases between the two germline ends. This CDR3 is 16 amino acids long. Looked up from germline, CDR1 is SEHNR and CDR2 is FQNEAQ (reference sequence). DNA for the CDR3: TGTGCCAGCAACTCCCGAGGGGGATCGGAAACAGATACGCAGTATTTT. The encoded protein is CASNSRGGSETDTQYF.

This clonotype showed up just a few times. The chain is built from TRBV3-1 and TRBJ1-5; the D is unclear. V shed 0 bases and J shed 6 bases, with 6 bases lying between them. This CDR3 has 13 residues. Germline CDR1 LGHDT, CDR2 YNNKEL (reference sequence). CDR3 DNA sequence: TGTGCCAGCAGCCAAGATCTCGGTCAGCCCCAGCATTTT. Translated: CASSQDLGQPQHF. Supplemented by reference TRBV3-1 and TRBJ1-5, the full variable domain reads DTAVSQTPKYLVTQMGNDKSIKCEQNLGHDTMYWYKQDSKKFLKIMFSYNNKELIINETVPNRFSPKSPDKAHLNLHINSLELGDSAVYFCASSQDLGQPQHFGDGTRLSIL.

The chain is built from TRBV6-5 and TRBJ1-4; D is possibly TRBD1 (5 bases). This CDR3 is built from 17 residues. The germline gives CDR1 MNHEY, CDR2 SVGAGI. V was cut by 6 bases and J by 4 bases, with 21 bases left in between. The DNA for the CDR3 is TGTGCCAGCAGAATCTCAGGGTACCCCCTTGGTAATGAAAAACTGTTTTTT. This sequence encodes CASRISGYPLGNEKLFF.

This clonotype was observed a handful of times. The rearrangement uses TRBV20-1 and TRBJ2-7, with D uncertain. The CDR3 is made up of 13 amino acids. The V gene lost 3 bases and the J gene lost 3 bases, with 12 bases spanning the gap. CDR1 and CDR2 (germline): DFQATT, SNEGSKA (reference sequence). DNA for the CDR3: TGCAGTGCTAGCACCTCGCTCCGCTACGAGCAGTACTTC. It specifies CSASTSLRYEQYF.

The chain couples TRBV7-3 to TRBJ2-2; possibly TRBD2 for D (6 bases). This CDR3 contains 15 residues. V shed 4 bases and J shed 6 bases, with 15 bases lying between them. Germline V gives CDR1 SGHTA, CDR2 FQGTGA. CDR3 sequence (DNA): TGTGCCAGCAGCTCCCGGGGGAGTGGGCCCGGGGAGCTGTTTTTT. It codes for CASSSRGSGPGELFF.

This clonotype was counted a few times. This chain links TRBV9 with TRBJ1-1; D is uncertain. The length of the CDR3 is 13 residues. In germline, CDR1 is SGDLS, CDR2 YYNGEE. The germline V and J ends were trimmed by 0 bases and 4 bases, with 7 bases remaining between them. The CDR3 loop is CASSVGISTEAFF. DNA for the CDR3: TGTGCCAGCAGCGTAGGGATTAGCACTGAAGCTTTCTTT.

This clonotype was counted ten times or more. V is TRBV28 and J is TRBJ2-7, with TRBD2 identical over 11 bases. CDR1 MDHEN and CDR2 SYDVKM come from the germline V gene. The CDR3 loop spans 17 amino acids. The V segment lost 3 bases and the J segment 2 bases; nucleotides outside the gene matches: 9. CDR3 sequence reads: CASSFGWVAGGTYEQYF. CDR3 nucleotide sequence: TGTGCCAGCAGTTTTGGATGGGTAGCGGGAGGGACCTACGAGCAGTACTTC.

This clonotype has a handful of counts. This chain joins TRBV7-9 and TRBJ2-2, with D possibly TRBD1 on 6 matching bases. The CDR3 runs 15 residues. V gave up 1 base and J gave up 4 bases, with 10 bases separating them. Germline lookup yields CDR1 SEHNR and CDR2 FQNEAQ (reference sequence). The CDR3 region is CASSLGDTSTGELFF. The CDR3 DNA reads TGTGCCAGCAGCTTAGGGGACACCAGCACCGGGGAGCTGTTTTTT. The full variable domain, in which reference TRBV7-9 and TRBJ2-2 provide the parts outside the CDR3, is DTGVSQNPRHKITKRGQNVTFRCDPISEHNRLYWYRQTLGQGPEFLTYFQNEAQLEKSRLLSDRFSAERPKGSFSTLEIQRTEQGDSAMYLCASSLGDTSTGELFFGEGSRLTVL.

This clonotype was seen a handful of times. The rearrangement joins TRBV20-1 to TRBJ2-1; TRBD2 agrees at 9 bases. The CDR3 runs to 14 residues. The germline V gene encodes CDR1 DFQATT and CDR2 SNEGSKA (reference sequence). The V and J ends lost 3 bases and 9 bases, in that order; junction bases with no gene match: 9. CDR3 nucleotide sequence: TGCAGTGCTAGTCCAGGGACTAGCAGGGCTGAGCAGTTCTTC. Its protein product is CSASPGTSRAEQFF.

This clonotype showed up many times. The CDR3 reads CASSAQGAYGYTF. CDR3 nucleotide sequence: TGCGCCAGCAGCGCACAGGGTGCCTATGGCTACACCTTC. The chain couples TRBV5-1 to TRBJ1-2; possible D gene TRBD1, 6 bases. Germline loops: CDR1 SGHRS, CDR2 YFSETQ. The V gene lost 4 bases and the J gene lost 4 bases, with 11 bases spanning the gap. The CDR3 runs to 13 residues. The entire variable domain, with the rest obtained from reference TRBV5-1 and TRBJ1-2, is as follows: KAGVTQTPRYLIKTRGQQVTLSCSPISGHRSVSWYQQTPGQGLQFLFEYFSETQRNKGNFPGRFSGRQFSNSRSEMNVSTLELGDSALYLCASSAQGAYGYTFGSGTRLTVV.

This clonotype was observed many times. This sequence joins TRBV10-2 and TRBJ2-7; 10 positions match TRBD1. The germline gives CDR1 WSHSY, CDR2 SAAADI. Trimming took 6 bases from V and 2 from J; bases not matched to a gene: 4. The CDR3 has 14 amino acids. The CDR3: CASRMGQGTYEQYF. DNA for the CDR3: TGCGCCAGCAGGATGGGACAGGGGACCTACGAGCAGTACTTC.

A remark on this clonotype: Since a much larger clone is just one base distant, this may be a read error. The DNA of the CDR3 is TGTGCCAGCACCCCATCAGCGGACTACGAGCAGTACTTC. This encodes CASTPSADYEQYF. The J gene is TRBJ2-7, the V gene TRBV28; possibly TRBD2 for D (5 bases). The CDR3 is made up of 13 amino acids. CDR1 MDHEN and CDR2 SYDVKM come from the germline V gene. With 7 bases removed from V and 3 bases from J, the gap between germline ends came to 13 bases.

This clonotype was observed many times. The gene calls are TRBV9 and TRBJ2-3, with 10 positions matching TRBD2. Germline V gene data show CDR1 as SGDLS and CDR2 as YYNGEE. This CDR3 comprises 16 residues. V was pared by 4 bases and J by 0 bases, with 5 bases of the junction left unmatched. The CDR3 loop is CASSTSGTGSTDTQYF. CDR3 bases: TGTGCCAGCAGCACTAGCGGGACTGGTAGCACAGATACGCAGTATTTT.

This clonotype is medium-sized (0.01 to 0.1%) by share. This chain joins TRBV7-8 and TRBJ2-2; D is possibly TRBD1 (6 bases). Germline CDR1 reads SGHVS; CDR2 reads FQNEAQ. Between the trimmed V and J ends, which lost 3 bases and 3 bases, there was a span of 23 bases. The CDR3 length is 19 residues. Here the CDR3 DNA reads TGTGCCAGCAGCTTTTCCAAGTCAACAGGGATGGGCGACACCGGGGAGCTGTTTTTT. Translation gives CASSFSKSTGMGDTGELFF.